This T cell receptor beta chain was profiled in a study of T-cell memory formation after mild COVID-19. The study, taken as a whole, reports: CM and EM subsets held most contracting CD4+ clones; EMRA held CD8+ ones. Day 15 to 85 contracting clones showed balanced CD4/CD8; later expanders leaned CD4+. Researchers could not confirm that second-wave clones peaking on day 37 targeted SARS-CoV-2. There were some responding clones in pre-infection memory, which suggested that cross-reactive memory had joined.

A word on this clonotype: The antigen is not known.

TCRdb re-called the 5' RACE reads with MiXCR, one entry per CDR3 protein. The repertoire holds roughly 100,000 distinct CDR3 sequences, with about 13% as singletons. CDR3 length: 19 residues. The germline gives CDR1 LGHNT, CDR2 FRNRAP. The V and J ends lost 4 bases and 4 bases respectively, with 26 bases between them. V is TRBV12-5 and J is TRBJ1-5; possible D gene TRBD1, 6 bases. The source is an adult woman who had mild COVID-19 (a few samples of this study predate the infection). Cell type and time point are not known. The sample consisted of PBMCs or a T cell subset sorted from them (not recorded which). CDR3 sequence (DNA): TGTGCTAGTGGTTCCCATTTCACTACAAGACAGGAGGAGAATCAGCCCCAGCATTTT. Protein: CASGSHFTTRQEENQPQHF. Full variable domain (remainder filled in from reference TRBV12-5 and TRBJ1-5): DARVTQTPRHKVTEMGQEVTMRCQPILGHNTVFWYRQTMMQGLELLAYFRNRAPLDDSGMPKDRFSAEMPDATLATLKIQPSEPRDSAVYFCASGSHFTTRQEENQPQHFGDGTRLSIL.